The T cell receptor beta chain described here comes from a study of persistence of HIV-infected CD4 T cells. Overlapping HIV-1 Gag 15-mer peptides at approximately 1 ug per peptide per mL were used. Sorted nonresponding memory CD4+ T cells were CD40L-negative, CD69-negative, CD45RO-high. V lost 6 bases, J lost 10 bases, and 17 bases lay in between. Germline V gene sequence: CDR1 MDHEN, CDR2 SYDVKM. This CDR3 contains 13 residues. The immunoSEQ assay was version 4, run in survey mode. Using immunoSEQ multiplex PCR, the repertoire was profiled, and TCRdb retains in-frame clones only, with some absent. The sample carries some 40,000 clones, over 65% recorded once. Concerning this clone: Antigen unknown.

The TCR sequence derives from an adult with HIV. The donor label of this sample is uncertain. The material sequenced was cultured CD4+ T cells from PBMCs, taken from a patient who received antiretroviral therapy. J is TRBJ2-3 and V is TRBV28, with a weak D call TRBD1 (5 bases). The CDR3 sequence is CASRPDTAEPQYF. CDR3 bases: TGTGCCAGCAGGCCGGACACGGCGGAACCGCAGTATTTT.